Listed below are T cell receptor beta chains from one sample, sequenced in a study of cytomegalovirus exposure and HLA in healthy donors. Clones were read by immunoSEQ multiplex PCR, and TCRdb kept only the in-frame ones, dropping some. Of fewer than 200,000 clones listed, around 80% are singletons. Sequencing was carried out using PBMCs. The receptors were gathered from a man aged 18 to 29 in good health and CMV-seropositive. Both conserved end residues are part of each CDR3. A D gene is named only where the DNA matches it firmly. Not all rows give a size; the values are once, few, many and, for expanded clones, a class.

abundance: NA
j_gene: TRBJ2-5
d_gene: NA
v_gene: TRBV4-2
CDR3nt: TGTGCCAGCAGCCAGGGGCACAACCAAGAGACCCAGTACTTC
CDR3aa: CASSQGHNQETQYF

abundance: NA
j_gene: TRBJ2-7
d_gene: TRBD2
v_gene: TRBV19
CDR3nt: TGTGCCAGTAGTATTTCAACGGGGGGGTCCGAGCAGTACTTC
CDR3aa: CASSISTGGSEQYF

abundance: once
j_gene: TRBJ2-3
d_gene: NA
v_gene: TRBV7-9
CDR3nt: TGTGCCAGCAGCTCGCAAGCCCGACAGTTCACAGATACGCAGTATTTT
CDR3aa: CASSSQARQFTDTQYF

abundance: NA
j_gene: TRBJ1-2
d_gene: NA
v_gene: TRBV5-4
CDR3nt: TGTGCCAGCAGCCTGGTGACTCTCCCTTATGGCTACACCTTC
CDR3aa: CASSLVTLPYGYTF

abundance: few
j_gene: TRBJ1-1
d_gene: NA
v_gene: TRBV4-2
CDR3nt: TGTGCCAGCAGCCCAGGGGACGGGAACACTGAAGCTTTCTTT
CDR3aa: CASSPGDGNTEAFF

abundance: NA
j_gene: TRBJ2-7
d_gene: NA
v_gene: TRBV11-2
CDR3nt: TGTGCCAGCAGCCAGAACCTACAGGTTAGCTCCTACGAGCAGTACTTC
CDR3aa: CASSQNLQVSSYEQYF

abundance: NA
j_gene: TRBJ1-4
d_gene: TRBD1
v_gene: TRBV5-1
CDR3nt: TGCGCCAGCAGCTTCCAGGGGGCTTGGAATGAAAAACTGTTTTTT
CDR3aa: CASSFQGAWNEKLFF

abundance: NA
j_gene: TRBJ1-5
d_gene: TRBD1
v_gene: TRBV19
CDR3nt: TGTGCCAGTCAGGGGGCGCGAAGAGTTCAGCCCCAGCATTTT
CDR3aa: CASQGARRVQPQHF

abundance: NA
j_gene: TRBJ2-1
d_gene: NA
v_gene: TRBV6-6
CDR3nt: TGTGCCAGCAGTTACTCGGAGGACTACAATGAGCAGTTCTTC
CDR3aa: CASSYSEDYNEQFF

abundance: NA
j_gene: TRBJ1-1
d_gene: NA
v_gene: TRBV29-1
CDR3nt: TGCAGCGTGGACAGAGGGAACACTGAAGCTTTCTTT
CDR3aa: CSVDRGNTEAFF

abundance: NA
j_gene: TRBJ2-7
d_gene: TRBD1
v_gene: TRBV7-9
CDR3nt: TGTGCCAGCAGCTCGGGACAGGGTAATTTCTACGAGCAGTACTTC
CDR3aa: CASSSGQGNFYEQYF

abundance: NA
j_gene: TRBJ1-5
d_gene: NA
v_gene: TRBV5-8
CDR3nt: TGTGCCAGCAGTCTTCGGGGCAATCAGCCCCAGCATTTT
CDR3aa: CASSLRGNQPQHF

abundance: NA
j_gene: TRBJ2-5
d_gene: NA
v_gene: TRBV11-2
CDR3nt: TGTGCCAGCAGCTTAGATCTTGGGCGGGGCACTACCGAAGAGACCCAGTACTTC
CDR3aa: CASSLDLGRGTTEETQYF

abundance: NA
j_gene: TRBJ2-3
d_gene: NA
v_gene: TRBV7-6
CDR3nt: TGTGCCAGCAGCTATATACAGGGATCAGATACGCAGTATTTT
CDR3aa: CASSYIQGSDTQYF

abundance: NA
j_gene: TRBJ1-6
d_gene: TRBD1
v_gene: TRBV7-6
CDR3nt: TGTGCCAGCAGCCTAGGGACAGGGGGCGATAATTCACCCCTCCACTTT
CDR3aa: CASSLGTGGDNSPLHF

abundance: NA
j_gene: TRBJ2-1
d_gene: TRBD2
v_gene: TRBV19
CDR3nt: TGTGCCACTACCCCCTTAGCGGGGGGGGCCAATGAGCAGTTCTTC
CDR3aa: CATTPLAGGANEQFF

abundance: few
j_gene: TRBJ2-5
d_gene: TRBD1
v_gene: TRBV7-9
CDR3nt: TGTGGGGGACAGGGGGAAGGCGAGACCCAGTACTTC
CDR3aa: CGGQGEGETQYF

abundance: NA
j_gene: TRBJ2-2
d_gene: TRBD1
v_gene: TRBV7-3
CDR3nt: TGTGCCAGCAGCTTAATGGGGACAGATAACACCGGGGAGCTGTTTTTT
CDR3aa: CASSLMGTDNTGELFF

abundance: NA
j_gene: TRBJ1-1
d_gene: NA
v_gene: TRBV19
CDR3nt: TGTGCCAGTATCAGAGGGTCCAGCATGAACACTGAAGCTTTCTTT
CDR3aa: CASIRGSSMNTEAFF

abundance: NA
j_gene: TRBJ1-2
d_gene: NA
v_gene: TRBV7-9
CDR3nt: TGTGCCAGCAGCTTGGGCGGAGGGACTAACGGCTATGGCTACACCTTC
CDR3aa: CASSLGGGTNGYGYTF

abundance: NA
j_gene: TRBJ1-1
d_gene: NA
v_gene: TRBV15
CDR3nt: TGTGCCACCAGCAGACATTCACAGGCAAACACTGAAGCTTTCTTT
CDR3aa: CATSRHSQANTEAFF

abundance: NA
j_gene: TRBJ1-2
d_gene: TRBD1
v_gene: TRBV30
CDR3nt: TGTGCCTGGAGTAGCGGACAGGAGAGGGCATGGGACTATGGCTACACCTTC
CDR3aa: CAWSSGQERAWDYGYTF

abundance: NA
j_gene: TRBJ1-2
d_gene: TRBD1
v_gene: TRBV6-1
CDR3nt: TGTGCCAGCAGAGGAGGACAGGCGCGTTCAGGCTACACCTTC
CDR3aa: CASRGGQARSGYTF

abundance: NA
j_gene: TRBJ2-1
d_gene: NA
v_gene: TRBV27
CDR3nt: TGTGCCAGCAGGGAGGTTCGGGACTCGAGGGAGTTCTTC
CDR3aa: CASREVRDSREFF

abundance: NA
j_gene: TRBJ1-1
d_gene: NA
v_gene: TRBV6-6
CDR3nt: TGTGCCAGCAGCTTAGACCACAGGGCTGGAGCTTTCTTT
CDR3aa: CASSLDHRAGAFF

abundance: NA
j_gene: TRBJ1-1
d_gene: TRBD1
v_gene: TRBV30
CDR3nt: TGTGCCTGGAGGGGGGACAGTCCTGAAGCTTTCTTT
CDR3aa: CAWRGDSPEAFF

abundance: NA
j_gene: TRBJ2-2
d_gene: TRBD1
v_gene: TRBV7-9
CDR3nt: TGTGCCAGCAGCTCCCGGACAGGGATGAGCACCGGGGAGCTGTTTTTT
CDR3aa: CASSSRTGMSTGELFF

abundance: NA
j_gene: TRBJ2-3
d_gene: NA
v_gene: TRBV19
CDR3nt: TGTGCCAGTAGTATAAAGCGCCTCGCCGGGGCAGATACGCAGTATTTT
CDR3aa: CASSIKRLAGADTQYF